The 30 T cell receptor beta chains reported below all come from one sample, sequenced in a study of blood T cell repertoires in COVID-19. The assay was immunoSEQ multiplex PCR, and TCRdb's table has in-frame clones only and misses some. In the table there are around 60,000 clones, over 75% of which are singletons. Sample: peripheral blood. The receptor source for this set is a man aged 80 or over with active or convalescent COVID-19.

This chain connects TRBV4-2 to TRBJ2-7; D remains ambiguous. The length of the CDR3 is 13 residues. Germline assignment: CDR1 LGHNA and CDR2 YNFKEQ. V was shortened by 1 base and J by 5 bases, with 9 bases between the two germline ends. This CDR3 is CASSQGLEDEQYF. The CDR3 DNA is TGTGCCAGCAGCCAAGGTTTAGAAGACGAGCAGTACTTC.

This chain uses TRBV3-1 (or the pseudogene TRBV3-2) with TRBJ2-7; 7 bases align to TRBD2. Trimming took 1 base from V and 7 from J; bases not matched to a gene: 4. CDR1 and CDR2 (germline): LGHDT, YNNKEL (reference sequence). CDR3 length: 13 residues. CDR3 sequence (DNA): TGTGCCAGCAGCCAAGGCGGGAGAGTTGAGCAGTACTTC. Protein product: CASSQGGRVEQYF.

The chain links TRBV4-1 to TRBJ2-7; D perhaps matches TRBD2 (5 bases). V lost 0 bases to trimming and J lost 0 bases, with 15 bases between them. This CDR3 has 17 amino acids. Germline-derived CDR1 and CDR2 are MGHRA and YSYEKL. The CDR3 sequence: CASSQESHGISSYEQYF. CDR3 sequence (DNA): TGCGCCAGCAGCCAAGAGAGCCACGGGATTAGCTCCTACGAGCAGTACTTC.

The chain joins TRBV25-1 to TRBJ2-5; 12 bases are shared with TRBD2. CDR1 is MGHDK and CDR2 is SYGVNS in the germline V gene. CDR3 size: 16 residues. Germline trimming cut 5 bases from V and 5 bases from J; bases unmatched to any gene: 9. CDR3 amino acids: CASSTPLAGGRETQYF. The DNA for the CDR3 is TGTGCCAGCAGTACCCCACTAGCGGGAGGCAGGGAGACCCAGTACTTC.

CDR3 amino acids: CASSTGQTYEQYF. CDR3 coding DNA: TGTGCCAGTAGTACGGGACAGACCTACGAGCAGTACTTC. The rearrangement uses TRBV19 and TRBJ2-7; 7 nucleotides line up with TRBD1. Germline trimming cut 4 bases from V and 2 bases from J; bases unmatched to any gene: 2. The CDR3 is 13 residues long. Germline CDR1 is LNHDA and CDR2 is SQIVND (reference sequence).

The sample holds a few counts of this clone. The J gene is TRBJ2-1, the V gene TRBV2; 10 bases agree with TRBD2. V was pared by 6 bases and J by 4 bases, with 6 bases of the junction left unmatched. This CDR3 contains 15 residues. Germline V CDR1 and CDR2: SNHLY, FYNNEI. In DNA form, the CDR3 reads TGTGCCAGCAGGAGCCGGACTAGCGGTTACAATGAGCAGTTCTTC. Protein product: CASRSRTSGYNEQFF.

The chain has TRBV15 and TRBJ2-7; TRBD1 aligns across 9 bases. This CDR3 comprises 15 residues. V shed 0 bases and J 4 bases; nucleotides not matched to a gene: 4. Germline V CDR1 and CDR2: LNHNV, YYDKDF (reference sequence). The CDR3 spells CATSRDKGQGYEQYF. The CDR3, as DNA: TGTGCCACCAGCAGAGATAAGGGACAGGGTTACGAGCAGTACTTC.

The CDR3 nucleotides read TGTGCCAGCAGCCTAAGCCGACAGGGGTTCGACGAGCAGTACTTC. It encodes CASSLSRQGFDEQYF. The chain recombines TRBV7-2 with TRBJ2-7; 8 nucleotides agree with TRBD1. Germline lookup yields CDR1 SGHTA and CDR2 FQGNSA. Losses at the gene ends were 5 bases for V and 5 bases for J; bases not matched to a gene: 11. The CDR3 runs to 15 residues.

The rearrangement links TRBV5-4 to TRBJ2-7; unclear D gene. The V end lost 2 bases, the J end lost 3 bases, and 3 bases lay between the germline ends. CDR3 length: 11 residues. Germline V lookup: CDR1 SGHNT, CDR2 YYREEE (reference sequence). The CDR3 region is CASSLYYEQYF. The DNA for the CDR3 is TGTGCCAGCAGCTTATACTACGAGCAGTACTTC. Variable domain in full (rest from reference TRBV5-4 and TRBJ2-7): ETGVTQSPTHLIKTRGQQVTLRCSSQSGHNTVSWYQQALGQGPQFIFQYYREEENGRGNFPPRFSGLQFPNYSSELNVNALELDDSALYLCASSLYYEQYFGPGTRLTVT.

This clone came up a few times. V gene TRBV18 combines with J gene TRBJ1-1; tentatively, D is TRBD1 (6 bases). This CDR3 is 15 amino acids long. In germline, CDR1 is KGHSH, CDR2 LQKENI. Trimming pared 3 bases from V and 2 bases from J, leaving 13 bases between. In DNA, the CDR3 is TGTGCCAGCTCACCGATAGACAGGCTAAACACTGAAGCTTTCTTT. It encodes CASSPIDRLNTEAFF.

The chain uses TRBV23-1 and TRBJ1-3; no clear D gene. TRBV23-1 is an ORF, with its function uncertain. The CDR3 covers 10 residues. V dropped 9 bases and J dropped 4 bases, with 4 bases sitting between them. The CDR3 reads CARSGNTIYF. Here the CDR3 DNA reads TGCGCCAGATCGGGAAACACCATATATTTT.

There are a few counts of this clone. The V gene is TRBV18, the J gene TRBJ2-7; D remains ambiguous. Deletions cut 4 bases from V and 3 bases from J, with 13 bases between. The CDR3 runs to 14 residues. The germline V gene encodes CDR1 KGHSH and CDR2 LQKENI. This CDR3 reads CASSLAVGGYEQYF. CDR3 DNA: TGTGCCAGCTCACTCGCCGTTGGCGGCTACGAGCAGTACTTC.

The gene calls are TRBV28 and TRBJ2-7, with 7 bases that match TRBD1. This CDR3 contains 12 residues. Germline CDR1 and CDR2: MDHEN and SYDVKM. Losses at the gene ends were 6 bases for V and 5 bases for J; bases not matched to a gene: 4. The CDR3 spells CASRRQGDEQYF. Here the CDR3 DNA reads TGTGCCAGCAGAAGGCAGGGGGACGAGCAGTACTTC.

The rearrangement links TRBV30 to TRBJ1-5; weak D call: TRBD1 (6 bases). In germline, CDR1 is GTSNPN, CDR2 SVGIG (reference sequence). The length of the CDR3 is 14 residues. Trimming removed 2 bases from V and 2 bases from J, with 10 bases in between. The CDR3 DNA sequence: TGTGCCTGGAGTACAGGGAACCGCAATCAGCCCCAGCATTTT. It yields the protein CAWSTGNRNQPQHF.

The chain employs TRBV28 and TRBJ2-7, with TRBD1 matching 7 bases. CDR3 size: 15 residues. V lost 5 bases, J lost 2 bases, and 9 bases stayed unmatched. Germline values: CDR1 MDHEN, CDR2 SYDVKM. Here the CDR3 reads CASSPGTAQPYEQYF. The CDR3, as DNA: TGTGCCAGCAGTCCGGGGACAGCCCAGCCCTACGAGCAGTACTTC.

The CDR3 DNA sequence: TGTGCCAGCAGTTTGTCGGGGAGCTCTGGAAACACCATATATTTT. The encoded protein is CASSLSGSSGNTIYF. The V and J genes are TRBV6-5 and TRBJ1-3; no reliable D call. The ends were cut back, 4 bases at V and 0 bases at J, with 10 bases in the middle. Germline-derived CDR1 and CDR2 are MNHEY and SVGAGI. This CDR3 has 15 residues.

The gene calls are TRBV10-3 and TRBJ2-1, with D perhaps TRBD2 (7 bases). Germline V CDR1 and CDR2: ENHRY, SYGVKD. V was pared by 5 bases and J by 7 bases, with 15 bases between. The CDR3 loop spans 14 amino acids. Written as DNA, the CDR3 is TGTGCCATCAGTTTCGGGGGGCCGGGAAATGAGCAGTTCTTC. Its translation is CAISFGGPGNEQFF.

V gene TRBV24-1 combines with J gene TRBJ2-1; D gene unclear. This CDR3 has 16 residues. The germline gives CDR1 KGHDR, CDR2 SFDVKD. The V and J ends lost 2 bases and 5 bases respectively, with 15 bases between them. Here the CDR3 reads CATSDSWPSSHNEQFF. CDR3 nucleotides: TGTGCCACCAGTGATTCTTGGCCGTCGTCGCACAATGAGCAGTTCTTC.

There are a few counts of this clone. The V call is TRBV3-1 (or the pseudogene TRBV3-2), the J call TRBJ2-7; TRBD2 is a possible D gene (6 bases). Germline V gene sequence: CDR1 LGHDT, CDR2 YNNKEL (reference sequence). V was cut by 1 base and J by 5 bases, with 15 bases left in between. The CDR3 is made up of 15 amino acids. In nucleotides, the CDR3 is TGTGCCAGCAGCCAAGGTAATCGGGGGAGGAACGAGCAGTACTTC. Amino acid sequence: CASSQGNRGRNEQYF.

The chain has TRBV4-2 and TRBJ2-1; a possible D gene is TRBD2 (6 bases). Trimming took off 0 bases at V and 8 bases at J, with 14 bases between the two ends. Germline CDR1 reads LGHNA; CDR2 reads YNFKEQ. The length of the CDR3 is 15 residues. For the CDR3, the DNA is TGTGCCAGCAGCCAAGAGTTAGATAGCGGATATGAGCAGTTCTTC. It encodes CASSQELDSGYEQFF.

The CDR3 coding sequence is TGCGCCAGCAGCCACTACAGGGGGCAGGACGGGGAGCTGTTTTTT. It yields the protein CASSHYRGQDGELFF. The rearrangement joins TRBV4-1 to TRBJ2-2; 9 bases are a match to TRBD1. Germline loops: CDR1 MGHRA, CDR2 YSYEKL. CDR3 length: 15 residues. J was trimmed by 7 bases and V by 3 bases; bases with no gene match: 6.

This chain uses TRBV30 with TRBJ1-1, with 9 bases that match TRBD1. There are 14 residues in the CDR3. The V gene end was trimmed by 7 bases and the J gene end by 5 bases; junction bases not matched to a gene: 11. Germline CDR1 GTSNPN, CDR2 SVGIG (reference sequence). As DNA, the CDR3 is TGTGCCTTGAGCAGAACAGGGGGCCTAACTGAAGCTTTCTTT. This encodes CALSRTGGLTEAFF.

The chain links TRBV5-1 to TRBJ2-3; TRBD2 agrees at 7 bases. Per germline, CDR1 SGHRS and CDR2 YFSETQ. The V segment lost 0 bases and the J segment 7 bases; nucleotides outside the gene matches: 5. The CDR3 spans 14 residues. The chain's CDR3 is CASSLGLADNTQYF. The DNA of the CDR3 is TGCGCCAGCAGCTTGGGCCTAGCGGATAATACGCAGTATTTT.

The chain is built from TRBV20-1 and TRBJ2-5; maybe TRBD2 (7 bases). This CDR3 is 15 amino acids long. Deletions cut 3 bases from V and 5 bases from J, with 19 bases between. In germline, CDR1 is DFQATT, CDR2 SNEGSKA (reference sequence). CDR3 sequence reads: CSASGTGGGEETQYF. DNA for the CDR3: TGCAGTGCTAGTGGTACGGGGGGCGGAGAGGAGACCCAGTACTTC.

The rearrangement links TRBV11-2 to TRBJ1-1; D is uncertain. The CDR3 loop spans 13 amino acids. V gave up 5 bases and J gave up 1 base, with 8 bases separating them. From germline, CDR1 is SGHAT and CDR2 FQNNGV. CDR3 protein: CASSQDKNTEAFF. The CDR3, as DNA: TGTGCCAGCAGCCAAGACAAGAACACTGAAGCTTTCTTT.

V and J are TRBV28 and TRBJ1-5; D is undetermined. CDR1 is MDHEN and CDR2 is SYDVKM in the germline V gene. Between the trimmed V and J ends, which lost 3 bases and 7 bases, there was a span of 19 bases. The CDR3 sequence is 16 residues long. The chain's CDR3 is CASSFEDGSGLQPQHF. Written as DNA, the CDR3 is TGTGCCAGCAGTTTCGAGGATGGAAGCGGCCTCCAGCCCCAGCATTTT.

This sequence joins TRBV6-5 and TRBJ1-5; D is undetermined. V lost 2 bases and J lost 0, with 2 bases in between. In germline, CDR1 is MNHEY, CDR2 SVGAGI. The CDR3 sequence is 13 residues long. The CDR3 DNA reads as TGTGCCAGCAGTTACCTTAGCAATCAGCCCCAGCATTTT. Translated, it gives CASSYLSNQPQHF.

CDR3 in amino acids: CSVTGDDTEAFF. DNA of the CDR3: TGCAGCGTAACAGGGGATGATACTGAAGCTTTCTTT. The chain recombines TRBV29-1 with TRBJ1-1; 7 nucleotides match TRBD1. This CDR3 contains 12 residues. CDR1 is SQVTM, CDR2 ANQGSEA, per germline. J was trimmed by 5 bases and V by 6 bases; bases with no gene match: 6.

The chain recombines TRBV9 with TRBJ1-1; possibly TRBD1 for D (6 bases). The CDR3 loop spans 13 amino acids. Germline CDR1 is SGDLS and CDR2 is YYNGEE. Trimming cost V 0 bases and J 9 bases, with 12 bases left between them. The CDR3: CASSVGGRQQAFF. The DNA for the CDR3 is TGTGCCAGCAGCGTAGGGGGGCGGCAGCAAGCTTTCTTT.

This clone was seen a handful of times. The rearrangement uses TRBV5-8 and TRBJ2-2; D not resolved. Per the germline V gene, CDR1 is SGHTS and CDR2 is YDEGEE. CDR3 length: 14 amino acids. V was pared by 2 bases and J by 4 bases, with 9 bases between. The CDR3 DNA is TGTGCCAGCAGCTTTCCCCCATTCACCGGGGAGCTGTTTTTT. Translating gives CASSFPPFTGELFF. Using reference TRBV5-8 and TRBJ2-2 for the parts outside the CDR3, the full variable domain is EAGVTQSPTHLIKTRGQQATLRCSPISGHTSVYWYQQALGLGLQFLLWYDEGEERNRGNFPPRFSGRQFPNYSSELNVNALELEDSALYLCASSFPPFTGELFFGEGSRLTVL.